Listed below are T cell receptor beta chains from one sample, sequenced in a study of cytomegalovirus exposure and HLA in healthy donors. Sequencing used immunoSEQ multiplex PCR; TCRdb keeps in-frame clones, though not all of them. The repertoire holds around 140,000 clones, with over 90% as singletons. The sequenced sample consisted of PBMCs. The receptors originated from a man aged 18 to 30 in good health and CMV-seropositive. The CDR3 runs from the conserved cysteine through the conserved F or W. Each record gives: J gene, D gene, clone size, V gene, CDR3 protein, CDR3 DNA. A D gene is named only where the DNA matches it firmly. Part of the rows lack a size; the others show once, few, many or a class for expanded clones.

J gene: TRBJ2-5
D gene: TRBD1
clone size: -
V gene: TRBV19
CDR3 protein: CASSRQGAAETQYF
CDR3 DNA: TGTGCCAGTAGCCGACAGGGGGCCGCTGAGACCCAGTACTTC

J gene: TRBJ2-7
D gene: TRBD1
clone size: -
V gene: TRBV28
CDR3 protein: CASSRLAGGTYEQYF
CDR3 DNA: TGTGCCAGCAGCCGTCTAGCAGGGGGTACCTACGAGCAGTACTTC

J gene: TRBJ1-2
D gene: -
clone size: -
V gene: TRBV6-1
CDR3 protein: CASRLMDTFDYGYTF
CDR3 DNA: TGTGCCAGCAGGCTCATGGACACATTTGACTATGGCTACACCTTC

J gene: TRBJ2-5
D gene: TRBD2
clone size: -
V gene: TRBV6-5
CDR3 protein: CASKASGLETQYF
CDR3 DNA: TGTGCCAGCAAGGCTAGCGGGTTAGAGACCCAGTACTTC

J gene: TRBJ1-4
D gene: TRBD1
clone size: -
V gene: TRBV2
CDR3 protein: CASSPGGTNEKLFF
CDR3 DNA: TGTGCCAGCAGCCCAGGGGGCACTAATGAAAAACTGTTTTTT

J gene: TRBJ1-2
D gene: -
clone size: -
V gene: TRBV5-1
CDR3 protein: CASSSPHEGTNYGYTF
CDR3 DNA: TGCGCCAGCAGCTCCCCCCACGAGGGAACTAACTATGGCTACACCTTC

J gene: TRBJ1-1
D gene: -
clone size: -
V gene: TRBV11-2
CDR3 protein: CASSLMTGANTEAFF
CDR3 DNA: TGTGCCAGCAGCCTGATGACAGGAGCGAACACTGAAGCTTTCTTT

J gene: TRBJ2-7
D gene: TRBD1
clone size: -
V gene: TRBV7-2
CDR3 protein: CASSRQGEAYEQYF
CDR3 DNA: TGTGCCAGCAGTCGACAGGGGGAAGCCTACGAGCAGTACTTC

J gene: TRBJ2-1
D gene: TRBD1
clone size: -
V gene: TRBV7-9
CDR3 protein: CASSFGTALNEQFF
CDR3 DNA: TGTGCCAGCAGCTTCGGGACAGCCCTCAATGAGCAGTTCTTC

J gene: TRBJ2-1
D gene: -
clone size: -
V gene: TRBV27
CDR3 protein: CASSLQGDEQFF
CDR3 DNA: TGTGCCAGCAGTTTACAGGGTGATGAGCAGTTCTTC

J gene: TRBJ1-1
D gene: TRBD1
clone size: -
V gene: TRBV29-1
CDR3 protein: CSVLTGGLHTEAFF
CDR3 DNA: TGCAGCGTACTCACAGGGGGCTTGCACACTGAAGCTTTCTTT

J gene: TRBJ1-1
D gene: -
clone size: -
V gene: TRBV30
CDR3 protein: CAWSPLGWGEAFF
CDR3 DNA: TGTGCCTGGAGTCCACTAGGTTGGGGAGAAGCTTTCTTT

J gene: TRBJ2-7
D gene: -
clone size: -
V gene: TRBV10-3
CDR3 protein: CAISEPGYEQYF
CDR3 DNA: TGTGCCATCAGTGAGCCAGGTTACGAGCAGTACTTC

J gene: TRBJ2-5
D gene: TRBD1
clone size: -
V gene: TRBV5-1
CDR3 protein: CASSGGQDQETQYF
CDR3 DNA: TGCGCCAGCAGCGGGGGACAGGACCAAGAGACCCAGTACTTC

J gene: TRBJ1-1
D gene: TRBD1
clone size: -
V gene: TRBV27
CDR3 protein: CASSPGTGEAFF
CDR3 DNA: TGTGCCAGCAGTCCCGGGACAGGGGAAGCTTTCTTT

J gene: TRBJ1-5
D gene: -
clone size: -
V gene: TRBV18
CDR3 protein: CASSPSDGNQPQHF
CDR3 DNA: TGTGCCAGCTCACCATCCGACGGGAATCAGCCCCAGCATTTT

J gene: TRBJ2-5
D gene: -
clone size: -
V gene: TRBV7-2
CDR3 protein: CASSPTWSDQETQYF
CDR3 DNA: TGTGCCAGCAGCCCGACTTGGAGCGACCAAGAGACCCAGTACTTC

J gene: TRBJ2-7
D gene: -
clone size: -
V gene: TRBV1
CDR3 protein: CTSSRWTGPSSYEQYF
CDR3 DNA: TGCACCAGCAGCCGATGGACAGGGCCGAGCTCCTACGAGCAGTACTTC

J gene: TRBJ2-3
D gene: -
clone size: -
V gene: TRBV1
CDR3 protein: CTSSQDFPWERYCTDTQYF
CDR3 DNA: TGCACCAGCAGCCAAGATTTTCCGTGGGAGAGGTATTGCACAGATACGCAGTATTTT

J gene: TRBJ2-3
D gene: -
clone size: -
V gene: TRBV10-3
CDR3 protein: CAISEFVSDTQYF
CDR3 DNA: TGTGCCATCAGTGAGTTCGTTTCAGATACGCAGTATTTT

J gene: TRBJ2-3
D gene: -
clone size: -
V gene: TRBV27
CDR3 protein: CASSPWDSPATDTQYF
CDR3 DNA: TGTGCCAGCAGTCCCTGGGACTCACCTGCCACAGATACGCAGTATTTT

J gene: TRBJ2-2
D gene: -
clone size: -
V gene: TRBV6-1
CDR3 protein: CASSEGGHNTGELFF
CDR3 DNA: TGTGCCAGCAGTGAAGGTGGACACAACACCGGGGAGCTGTTTTTT

J gene: TRBJ2-1
D gene: -
clone size: few
V gene: TRBV5-1
CDR3 protein: CASSLGTGVGNEQFF
CDR3 DNA: TGCGCCAGCAGCTTGGGGACGGGAGTAGGAAATGAGCAGTTCTTC

J gene: TRBJ2-3
D gene: TRBD2
clone size: -
V gene: TRBV6-1
CDR3 protein: CASTRLATSTDTQYF
CDR3 DNA: TGTGCCAGCACCCGACTAGCGACTAGCACAGATACGCAGTATTTT

J gene: TRBJ1-1
D gene: -
clone size: once
V gene: TRBV6-5
CDR3 protein: CASSPGTAEAFF
CDR3 DNA: TGTGCCAGCAGCCCCGGTACAGCTGAAGCTTTCTTT

J gene: TRBJ1-1
D gene: -
clone size: -
V gene: TRBV19
CDR3 protein: CASSMGRNTEAFF
CDR3 DNA: TGTGCCAGTAGTATGGGGAGGAACACTGAAGCTTTCTTT

J gene: TRBJ2-7
D gene: TRBD1
clone size: once
V gene: TRBV5-1
CDR3 protein: CASSGDRVTHEQYF
CDR3 DNA: TGCGCCAGCAGCGGGGACAGGGTTACTCACGAGCAGTACTTC

J gene: TRBJ2-1
D gene: TRBD1
clone size: -
V gene: TRBV5-1
CDR3 protein: CASSLEGMTGGEQFF
CDR3 DNA: TGCGCCAGCAGCTTGGAGGGGATGACAGGGGGTGAGCAGTTCTTC

J gene: TRBJ2-7
D gene: -
clone size: -
V gene: TRBV11-2
CDR3 protein: CASSFTAGSFYEQYF
CDR3 DNA: TGTGCCAGCAGCTTCACTGCGGGTTCGTTCTACGAGCAGTACTTC

J gene: TRBJ2-7
D gene: TRBD2
clone size: -
V gene: TRBV7-9
CDR3 protein: CASSIGLAGGSYEQYF
CDR3 DNA: TGTGCCAGCAGCATCGGACTAGCGGGAGGCTCCTACGAGCAGTACTTC

J gene: TRBJ2-2
D gene: -
clone size: -
V gene: TRBV5-1
CDR3 protein: CASSRTAGELFF
CDR3 DNA: TGCGCCAGCAGTAGGACAGCCGGGGAGCTGTTTTTT

J gene: TRBJ2-1
D gene: -
clone size: -
V gene: TRBV2
CDR3 protein: CASSEPGAGHTWSSYNEQFF
CDR3 DNA: TGTGCCAGCAGCGAGCCCGGTGCGGGGCACACCTGGAGCTCCTACAATGAGCAGTTCTTC

J gene: TRBJ1-2
D gene: -
clone size: -
V gene: TRBV28
CDR3 protein: CASSTRARGGYGYTF
CDR3 DNA: TGTGCCAGCAGTACCCGGGCCAGGGGCGGCTATGGCTACACCTTC

J gene: TRBJ2-2
D gene: -
clone size: -
V gene: TRBV5-1
CDR3 protein: CASSAGNTGELFF
CDR3 DNA: TGCGCCAGCAGCGCGGGGAACACCGGGGAGCTGTTTTTT

J gene: TRBJ2-1
D gene: TRBD1
clone size: once
V gene: TRBV2
CDR3 protein: CASVNRDSAYNEQFF
CDR3 DNA: TGTGCCAGCGTTAACCGGGACAGCGCCTACAATGAGCAGTTCTTC

J gene: TRBJ2-3
D gene: TRBD1
clone size: -
V gene: TRBV7-8
CDR3 protein: CASSLESYSGTGGGDTQYF
CDR3 DNA: TGTGCCAGCAGCTTAGAAAGTTACTCAGGGACAGGGGGAGGAGATACGCAGTATTTT

J gene: TRBJ2-7
D gene: -
clone size: -
V gene: TRBV21-1
CDR3 protein: CASSTSRTTRTGDYEQYF
CDR3 DNA: TGTGCCAGCAGCACCTCCAGGACCACCCGGACAGGGGACTACGAGCAGTACTTC

J gene: TRBJ2-7
D gene: -
clone size: once
V gene: TRBV29-1
CDR3 protein: CSVEAPGMKGEQYF
CDR3 DNA: TGCAGCGTTGAAGCCCCCGGGATGAAGGGCGAGCAGTACTTC

J gene: TRBJ2-1
D gene: -
clone size: once
V gene: TRBV10-3
CDR3 protein: CAFSRREQFF
CDR3 DNA: TGTGCCTTTAGTCGTCGTGAGCAGTTCTTC

J gene: TRBJ2-2
D gene: -
clone size: once
V gene: TRBV7-9
CDR3 protein: CASSPLAGELFF
CDR3 DNA: TGTGCCAGCAGCCCCTTAGCCGGGGAGCTGTTTTTT

J gene: TRBJ1-1
D gene: TRBD1
clone size: -
V gene: TRBV28
CDR3 protein: CASSSNRGSSTEAFF
CDR3 DNA: TGTGCCAGCAGTTCAAACAGGGGGTCTAGCACTGAAGCTTTCTTT

J gene: TRBJ1-2
D gene: -
clone size: -
V gene: TRBV18
CDR3 protein: CASSPNAENYGYTF
CDR3 DNA: TGTGCCAGCTCCCCCAACGCGGAGAACTATGGCTACACCTTC

J gene: TRBJ2-1
D gene: TRBD2
clone size: few
V gene: TRBV5-6
CDR3 protein: CASTSSPGTSELEQFF
CDR3 DNA: TGTGCCAGCACCTCGTCCCCCGGGACTAGCGAACTTGAGCAGTTCTTC

J gene: TRBJ1-5
D gene: TRBD1
clone size: -
V gene: TRBV6-1
CDR3 protein: CASSEDRYRTGDQPQHF
CDR3 DNA: TGTGCCAGCAGTGAAGACAGGTATCGGACAGGCGATCAGCCCCAGCATTTT

J gene: TRBJ2-7
D gene: TRBD2
clone size: once
V gene: TRBV4-2
CDR3 protein: CASSQEAGVYEQYF
CDR3 DNA: TGTGCCAGCAGCCAAGAAGCGGGGGTGTACGAGCAGTACTTC